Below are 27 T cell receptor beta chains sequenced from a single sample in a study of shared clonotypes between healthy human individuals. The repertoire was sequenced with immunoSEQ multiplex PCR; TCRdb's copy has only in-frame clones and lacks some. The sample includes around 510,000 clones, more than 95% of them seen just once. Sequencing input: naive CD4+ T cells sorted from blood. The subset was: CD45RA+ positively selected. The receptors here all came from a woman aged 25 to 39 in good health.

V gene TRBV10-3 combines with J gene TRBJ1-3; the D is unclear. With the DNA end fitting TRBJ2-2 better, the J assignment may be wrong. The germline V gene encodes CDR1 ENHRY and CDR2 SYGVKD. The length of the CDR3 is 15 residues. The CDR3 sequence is CAISDRLWNTGELFF. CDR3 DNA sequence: TGTGCCATCAGTGATAGACTCTGGAACACCGGGGAGCTGTTTTTT.

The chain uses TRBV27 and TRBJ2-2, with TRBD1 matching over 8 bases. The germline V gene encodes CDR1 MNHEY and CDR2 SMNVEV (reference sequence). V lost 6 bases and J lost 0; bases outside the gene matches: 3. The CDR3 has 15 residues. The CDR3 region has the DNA TGTGCCAGCAGCCTGACAGGGGCGAACACCGGGGAGCTGTTTTTT. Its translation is CASSLTGANTGELFF.

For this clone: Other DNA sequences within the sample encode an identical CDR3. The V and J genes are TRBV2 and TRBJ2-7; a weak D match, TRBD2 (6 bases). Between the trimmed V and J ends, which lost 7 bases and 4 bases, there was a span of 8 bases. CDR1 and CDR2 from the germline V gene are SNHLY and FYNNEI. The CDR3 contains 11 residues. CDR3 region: CASIRGYEQYF. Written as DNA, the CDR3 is TGTGCCAGCATTCGGGGGTACGAGCAGTACTTC.

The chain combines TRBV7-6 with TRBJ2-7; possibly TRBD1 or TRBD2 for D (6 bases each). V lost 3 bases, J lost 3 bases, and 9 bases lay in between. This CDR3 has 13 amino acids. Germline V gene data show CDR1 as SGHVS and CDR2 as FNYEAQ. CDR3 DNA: TGTGCCAGCAGCTTGGGGGGCGGCTACGAGCAGTACTTC. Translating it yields CASSLGGGYEQYF.

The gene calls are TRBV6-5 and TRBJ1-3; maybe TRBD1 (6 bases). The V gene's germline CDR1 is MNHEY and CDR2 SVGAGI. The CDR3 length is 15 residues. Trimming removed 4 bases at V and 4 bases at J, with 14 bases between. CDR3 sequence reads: CASSSDRLQGNTIYF. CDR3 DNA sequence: TGTGCCAGCAGTTCGGACAGACTACAGGGAAACACCATATATTTT.

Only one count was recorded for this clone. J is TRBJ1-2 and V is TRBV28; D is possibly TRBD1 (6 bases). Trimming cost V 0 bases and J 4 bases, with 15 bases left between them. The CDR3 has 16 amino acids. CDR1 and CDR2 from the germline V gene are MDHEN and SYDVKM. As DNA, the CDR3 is TGTGCCAGCAGTTTATGGTCCGGGGGCGAGGGCTATGGCTACACCTTC. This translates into CASSLWSGGEGYGYTF.

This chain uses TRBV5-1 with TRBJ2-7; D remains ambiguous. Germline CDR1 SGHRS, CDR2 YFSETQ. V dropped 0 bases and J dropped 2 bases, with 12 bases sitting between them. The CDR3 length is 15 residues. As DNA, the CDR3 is TGCGCCAGCAGCTTGGGACGGCGGTCAACCTACGAGCAGTACTTC. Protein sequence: CASSLGRRSTYEQYF.

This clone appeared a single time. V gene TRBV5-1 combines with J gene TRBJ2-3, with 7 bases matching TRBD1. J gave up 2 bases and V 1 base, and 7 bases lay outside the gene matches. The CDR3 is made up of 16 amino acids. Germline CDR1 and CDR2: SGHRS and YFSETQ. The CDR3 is CASSLTTGPITDTQYF. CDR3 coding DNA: TGCGCCAGCAGCTTGACGACAGGGCCCATCACAGATACGCAGTATTTT. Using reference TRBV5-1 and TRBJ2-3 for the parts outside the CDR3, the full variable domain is KAGVTQTPRYLIKTRGQQVTLSCSPISGHRSVSWYQQTPGQGLQFLFEYFSETQRNKGNFPGRFSGRQFSNSRSEMNVSTLELGDSALYLCASSLTTGPITDTQYFGPGTRLTVL.

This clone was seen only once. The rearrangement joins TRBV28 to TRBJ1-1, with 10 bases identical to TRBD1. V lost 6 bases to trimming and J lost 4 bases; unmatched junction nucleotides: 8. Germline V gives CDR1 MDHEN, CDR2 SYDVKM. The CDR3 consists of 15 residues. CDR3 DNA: TGTGCCAGCAGGACTACCGGGACAGGGGTCACTGAAGCTTTCTTT. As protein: CASRTTGTGVTEAFF.

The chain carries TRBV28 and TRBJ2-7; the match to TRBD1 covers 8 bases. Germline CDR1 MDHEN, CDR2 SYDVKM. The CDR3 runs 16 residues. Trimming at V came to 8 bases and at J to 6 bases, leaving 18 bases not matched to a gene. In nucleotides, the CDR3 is TGTGCCAGCCGTGTCGGGGGACAGGACAATTTTCGCGAGCAGTACTTC. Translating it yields CASRVGGQDNFREQYF.

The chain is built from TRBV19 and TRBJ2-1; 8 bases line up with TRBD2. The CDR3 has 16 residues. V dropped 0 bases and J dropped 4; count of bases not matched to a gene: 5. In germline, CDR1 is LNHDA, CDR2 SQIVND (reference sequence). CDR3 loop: CASSIDKRELYNEQFF. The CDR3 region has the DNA TGTGCCAGTAGTATAGATAAGCGGGAGTTGTACAATGAGCAGTTCTTC.

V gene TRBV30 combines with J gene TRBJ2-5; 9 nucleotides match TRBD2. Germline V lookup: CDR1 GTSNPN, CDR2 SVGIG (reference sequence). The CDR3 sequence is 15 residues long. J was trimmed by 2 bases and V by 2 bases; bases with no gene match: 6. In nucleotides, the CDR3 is TGTGCCTGGAGTCCCGGGACTAGCAAACAAGAGACCCAGTACTTC. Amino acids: CAWSPGTSKQETQYF.

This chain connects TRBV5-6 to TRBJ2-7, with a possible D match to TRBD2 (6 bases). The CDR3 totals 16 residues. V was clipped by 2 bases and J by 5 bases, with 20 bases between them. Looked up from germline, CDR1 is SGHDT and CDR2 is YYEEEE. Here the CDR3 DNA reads TGTGCCAGCAGCTTTATCGCGGCCGGGAGCCGTCACGAGCAGTACTTC. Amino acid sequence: CASSFIAAGSRHEQYF.

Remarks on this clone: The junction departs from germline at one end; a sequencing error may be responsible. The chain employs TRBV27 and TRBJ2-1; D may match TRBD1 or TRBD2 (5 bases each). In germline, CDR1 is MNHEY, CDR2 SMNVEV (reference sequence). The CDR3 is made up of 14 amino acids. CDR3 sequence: CVSSLRTGANEQFF. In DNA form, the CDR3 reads TGTGTCAGCAGCCTCCGAACCGGGGCGAATGAGCAGTTCTTC.

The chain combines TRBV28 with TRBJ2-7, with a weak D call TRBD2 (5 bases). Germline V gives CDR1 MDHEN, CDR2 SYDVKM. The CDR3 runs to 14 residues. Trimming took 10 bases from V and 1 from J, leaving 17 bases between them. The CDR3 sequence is CATQPGGESYEQYF. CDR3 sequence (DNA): TGTGCCACTCAGCCAGGTGGGGAGTCCTACGAGCAGTACTTC.

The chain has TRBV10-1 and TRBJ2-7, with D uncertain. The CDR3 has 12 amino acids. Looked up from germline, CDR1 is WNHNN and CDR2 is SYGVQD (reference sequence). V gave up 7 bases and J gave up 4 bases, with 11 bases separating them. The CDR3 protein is CASTRLQYEQYF. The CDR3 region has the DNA TGCGCCAGCACGCGACTCCAATACGAGCAGTACTTC.

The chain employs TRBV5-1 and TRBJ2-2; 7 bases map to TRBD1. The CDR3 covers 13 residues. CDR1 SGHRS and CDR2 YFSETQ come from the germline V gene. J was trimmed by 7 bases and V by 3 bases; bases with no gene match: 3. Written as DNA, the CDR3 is TGCGCCAGCAGCTGGGACAGCAACGGGGAGCTGTTTTTT. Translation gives CASSWDSNGELFF.

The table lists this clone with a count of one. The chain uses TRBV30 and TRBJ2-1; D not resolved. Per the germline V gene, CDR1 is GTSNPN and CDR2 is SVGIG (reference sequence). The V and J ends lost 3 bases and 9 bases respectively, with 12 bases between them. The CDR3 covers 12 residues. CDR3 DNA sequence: TGTGCCTGGAGGTTCGACCGCGGTGAGCAGTTCTTC. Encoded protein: CAWRFDRGEQFF. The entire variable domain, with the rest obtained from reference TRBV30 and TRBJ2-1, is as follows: SQTIHQWPATLVQPVGSPLSLECTVEGTSNPNLYWYRQAAGRGLQLLFYSVGIGQISSEVPQNLSASRPQDRQFILSSKKLLLSDSGFYLCAWRFDRGEQFFGPGTRLTVL.

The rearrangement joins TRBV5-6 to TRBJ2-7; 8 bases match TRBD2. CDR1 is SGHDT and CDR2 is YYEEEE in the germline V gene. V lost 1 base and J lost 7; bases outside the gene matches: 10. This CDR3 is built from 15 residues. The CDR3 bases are TGTGCCAGCAGCTTGTTCGCGGGAGGAACGTGGGAGCAGTACTTC. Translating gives CASSLFAGGTWEQYF.

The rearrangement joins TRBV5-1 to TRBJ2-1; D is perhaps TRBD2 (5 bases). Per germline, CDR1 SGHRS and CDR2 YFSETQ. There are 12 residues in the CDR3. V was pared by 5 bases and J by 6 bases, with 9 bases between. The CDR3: CASRRLTNEQFF. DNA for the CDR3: TGCGCCAGCAGAAGACTAACCAATGAGCAGTTCTTC.

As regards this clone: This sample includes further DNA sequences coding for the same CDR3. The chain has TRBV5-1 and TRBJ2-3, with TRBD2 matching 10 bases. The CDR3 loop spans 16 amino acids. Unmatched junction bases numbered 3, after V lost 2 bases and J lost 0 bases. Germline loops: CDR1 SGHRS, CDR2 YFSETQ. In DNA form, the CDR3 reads TGCGCCAGCAGCTTAGGACTAGCGGTTAGCACAGATACGCAGTATTTT. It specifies CASSLGLAVSTDTQYF.

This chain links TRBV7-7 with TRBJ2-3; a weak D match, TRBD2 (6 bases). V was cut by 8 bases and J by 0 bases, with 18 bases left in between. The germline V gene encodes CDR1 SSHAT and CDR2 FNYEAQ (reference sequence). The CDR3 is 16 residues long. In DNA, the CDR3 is TGTGCCAGCGCCCCGGTAGCGGCTGCTAGCACAGATACGCAGTATTTT. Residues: CASAPVAAASTDTQYF.

CDR3 sequence: CAWKRTGYSGNTIYF. For the CDR3, the DNA is TGTGCCTGGAAACGGACGGGGTACTCTGGAAACACCATATATTTT. This rearrangement joins TRBV30 to TRBJ1-3; D unclear. Between the trimmed V and J ends, which lost 4 bases and 0 bases, there was a span of 13 bases. Germline assignment: CDR1 GTSNPN and CDR2 SVGIG (reference sequence). This CDR3 comprises 15 residues.

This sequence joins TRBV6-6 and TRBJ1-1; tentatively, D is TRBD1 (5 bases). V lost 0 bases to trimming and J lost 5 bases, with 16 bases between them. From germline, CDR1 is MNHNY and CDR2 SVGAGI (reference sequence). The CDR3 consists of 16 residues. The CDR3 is CASSYSNAGSGTEAFF. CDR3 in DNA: TGTGCCAGCAGTTACTCGAACGCAGGGTCTGGGACTGAAGCTTTCTTT.

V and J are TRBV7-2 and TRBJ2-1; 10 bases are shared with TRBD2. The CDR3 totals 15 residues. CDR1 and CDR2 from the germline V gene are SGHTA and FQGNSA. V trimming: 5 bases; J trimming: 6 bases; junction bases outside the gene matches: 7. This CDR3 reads CASSRSGRPSNEQFF. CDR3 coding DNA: TGTGCCAGCAGCCGTAGCGGGAGGCCGTCCAATGAGCAGTTCTTC.

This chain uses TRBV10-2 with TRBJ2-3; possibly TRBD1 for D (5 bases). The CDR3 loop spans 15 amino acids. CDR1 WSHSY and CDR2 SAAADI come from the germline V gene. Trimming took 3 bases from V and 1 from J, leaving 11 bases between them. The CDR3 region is CASSEHIGGTDTQYF. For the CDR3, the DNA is TGCGCCAGCAGTGAACACATAGGGGGCACAGATACGCAGTATTTT.

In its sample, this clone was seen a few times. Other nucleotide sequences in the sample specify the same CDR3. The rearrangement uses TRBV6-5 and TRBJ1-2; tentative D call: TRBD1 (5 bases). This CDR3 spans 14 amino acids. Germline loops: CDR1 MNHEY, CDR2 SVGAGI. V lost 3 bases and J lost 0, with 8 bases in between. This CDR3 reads CASSYSGANYGYTF. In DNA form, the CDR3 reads TGTGCCAGCAGTTATTCGGGGGCTAACTATGGCTACACCTTC.